This record covers a single T cell receptor beta chain. The CDR3 spans 15 residues. CDR1 is SGHDN, CDR2 FVKESK, per germline. With 1 base removed from V and 0 bases from J, the gap between germline ends came to 9 bases. This specimen belongs to a study of blood T cell repertoires in COVID-19. Here immunoSEQ multiplex PCR was the method, and the copy in TCRdb shows in-frame clones only, minus some. The top ten clones hold over 9% of a sample with around 300,000 clones, about four fifths of them seen once. Material: peripheral blood. The genes are TRBV14 and TRBJ1-1; a possible D gene is TRBD1 (5 bases). This clonotype was obtained from a woman between 50 and 59 years old who had recovered from COVID-19. In DNA, the CDR3 is TGTGCCAGCAGCCAAGTCGGCAGGGTGAACACTGAAGCTTTCTTT. Amino acids: CASSQVGRVNTEAFF. The variable domain in full, completed from reference TRBV14 and TRBJ1-1, reads EAGVTQFPSHSVIEKGQTVTLRCDPISGHDNLYWYRRVMGKEIKFLLHFVKESKQDESGMPNNRFLAERTGGTYSTLKVQPAELEDSGVYFCASSQVGRVNTEAFFGQGTRLTVV.